The 2 T cell receptor beta chains below come from one sample, sequenced in a study of OX40 agonist ivuxolimab in advanced cancers. Produced via immunoSEQ multiplex PCR; TCRdb's table is partial and in-frame only. The sample holds around 70,000 clones; 80% to 95% are singletons and the top ten take around 7.3%. The input for sequencing was CD4+ or CD8+ T cells sorted from blood, taken in a trial of the OX40 agonist ivuxolimab. Receptors were obtained from an adult with an advanced solid tumor such as melanoma, head and neck, liver or kidney cancer.

The chain couples TRBV11-3 to TRBJ2-3, with 7 bases lining up with TRBD1. V was clipped by 6 bases and J by 4 bases; unmatched bases: 4. Germline V gives CDR1 SGHNT, CDR2 YENEEA. This CDR3 is 13 amino acids long. CDR3 nucleotides: TGTGCCAGCAGTAAAACAGGGGCAGATACGCAGTATTTT. It specifies CASSKTGADTQYF.

In this sample, this clone turned up once. The chain recombines TRBV13 with TRBJ2-1; 11 bases are shared with TRBD1. From germline, CDR1 is PRHDT and CDR2 FYEKMQ (reference sequence). This CDR3 spans 15 amino acids. After removal of 0 bases from V and 5 bases from J, the junction contained 0 bases not matched to a gene. The chain's CDR3 is CASSLGGQGDNEQFF. CDR3 coding DNA: TGTGCCAGCAGCTTAGGGGGACAGGGGGACAATGAGCAGTTCTTC.